This is a list of T cell receptor beta chains from one sample in a study of spatial heterogeneity in lung cancer. TCRdb used MiXCR to reprocess the 5' RACE reads, holding one entry per CDR3 protein. The sample lists more than 95,000 distinct CDR3 sequences; 12% were seen once. This specimen was PBMCs, taken at follow-up. All receptors derive from a male donor with early-stage non-small cell lung cancer. CDR3s include the opening cysteine and the closing phenylalanine or tryptophan. D genes are given only for firm matches. Rows give clone size only sometimes, using once, few, many, or a class for an expanded clone.

j_gene: TRBJ2-1
abundance: few
d_gene: NA
v_gene: TRBV20-1
CDR3aa: CSVRPPLDNEQFF
CDR3nt: TGCAGTGTTAGGCCCCCCCTTGACAATGAGCAGTTCTTC

j_gene: TRBJ2-7
abundance: NA
d_gene: TRBD1
v_gene: TRBV29-1
CDR3aa: CSVEERHRGNEQYF
CDR3nt: TGCAGCGTTGAAGAACGGCACAGGGGCAACGAGCAGTACTTC

j_gene: TRBJ2-5
abundance: NA
d_gene: NA
v_gene: TRBV9
CDR3aa: CASSVGPIQETQYF
CDR3nt: TGTGCCAGCAGCGTAGGGCCTATCCAAGAGACCCAGTACTTC

j_gene: TRBJ1-5
abundance: few
d_gene: TRBD1
v_gene: TRBV20-1
CDR3aa: CSADDRASYQPQHF
CDR3nt: TGCAGTGCTGACGACAGGGCTAGTTATCAGCCCCAGCATTTT

j_gene: TRBJ1-2
abundance: NA
d_gene: NA
v_gene: TRBV2
CDR3aa: CASSAAGNYGYTF
CDR3nt: TGTGCCAGCAGTGCGGCAGGGAACTATGGCTACACCTTC

j_gene: TRBJ2-6
abundance: few
d_gene: NA
v_gene: TRBV4-3
CDR3aa: CASSQESISGANVLTF
CDR3nt: TGCGCCAGCAGCCAAGAGTCCATCTCTGGGGCCAACGTCCTGACTTTC

j_gene: TRBJ2-5
abundance: NA
d_gene: NA
v_gene: TRBV28
CDR3aa: CASGANPQETQYF
CDR3nt: TGTGCCAGCGGGGCCAACCCCCAAGAGACCCAGTACTTC

j_gene: TRBJ1-6
abundance: many
d_gene: NA
v_gene: TRBV6-2/TRBV6-3
CDR3aa: CASRQQYSPLHF
CDR3nt: TGTGCCAGCAGACAACAGTATTCACCCCTCCACTTT

j_gene: TRBJ1-2
abundance: NA
d_gene: NA
v_gene: TRBV6-5
CDR3aa: CASSYTPPGYGYTF
CDR3nt: TGTGCCAGCAGTTACACCCCCCCCGGGTATGGCTACACCTTC

j_gene: TRBJ2-1
abundance: many
d_gene: TRBD2
v_gene: TRBV2
CDR3aa: CASTTRGGEQFF
CDR3nt: TGTGCCAGCACCACCCGGGGGGGTGAGCAGTTCTTC

j_gene: TRBJ2-1
abundance: NA
d_gene: TRBD1
v_gene: TRBV11-3
CDR3aa: CASSPYRGRGSNEQFF
CDR3nt: TGTGCCAGCAGCCCATACAGGGGAAGAGGGTCCAATGAGCAGTTCTTC

j_gene: TRBJ2-7
abundance: many
d_gene: NA
v_gene: TRBV5-5
CDR3aa: CASSRTGYEQYF
CDR3nt: TGTGCCAGCAGCCGTACAGGCTACGAGCAGTACTTC

j_gene: TRBJ2-5
abundance: few
d_gene: TRBD2
v_gene: TRBV5-4
CDR3aa: CASSNPLAVNQETQYF
CDR3nt: TGTGCCAGCAGTAACCCCCTAGCGGTAAACCAAGAGACCCAGTACTTC

j_gene: TRBJ1-5
abundance: few
d_gene: NA
v_gene: TRBV4-3
CDR3aa: CASSQETKGNQPQHF
CDR3nt: TGCGCCAGCAGCCAAGAAACAAAGGGGAACCAGCCCCAGCATTTT

j_gene: TRBJ2-6
abundance: many
d_gene: NA
v_gene: TRBV4-1
CDR3aa: CASSQAREPSGANVLTF
CDR3nt: TGCGCCAGCAGCCAAGCTCGTGAGCCCTCTGGGGCCAACGTCCTGACTTTC

j_gene: TRBJ2-2
abundance: many
d_gene: NA
v_gene: TRBV28
CDR3aa: CASSFPRAARTGELFF
CDR3nt: TGTGCCAGCAGTTTTCCCCGGGCGGCTCGCACCGGGGAGCTGTTTTTT

j_gene: TRBJ1-1
abundance: NA
d_gene: NA
v_gene: TRBV28
CDR3aa: CASTQQGRTEAFF
CDR3nt: TGTGCCAGCACCCAGCAGGGCCGTACTGAAGCTTTCTTT

j_gene: TRBJ1-2
abundance: NA
d_gene: NA
v_gene: TRBV12-3/TRBV12-4
CDR3aa: CASSYARVFDGYTF
CDR3nt: TGTGCCAGCAGTTACGCCAGGGTATTCGATGGCTACACCTTC

j_gene: TRBJ2-2
abundance: NA
d_gene: NA
v_gene: TRBV6-6
CDR3aa: CASSYDPGSGELFF
CDR3nt: TGTGCCAGCAGTTACGATCCGGGCAGCGGTGAGCTGTTTTTT

j_gene: TRBJ2-7
abundance: many
d_gene: NA
v_gene: TRBV29-1
CDR3aa: CSVRTVYYEQYF
CDR3nt: TGCAGCGTACGGACAGTATACTACGAGCAGTACTTC

j_gene: TRBJ1-3
abundance: NA
d_gene: NA
v_gene: TRBV10-3
CDR3aa: CAISAGLRGNTIYF
CDR3nt: TGTGCCATCAGTGCAGGACTCCGTGGAAACACCATATATTTT

j_gene: TRBJ2-1
abundance: NA
d_gene: NA
v_gene: TRBV9
CDR3aa: CASSVGPNNEQFF
CDR3nt: TGTGCCAGCAGCGTAGGACCAAACAATGAGCAGTTCTTC

j_gene: TRBJ2-3
abundance: NA
d_gene: TRBD1
v_gene: TRBV19
CDR3aa: CASSQHRGSTDTQYF
CDR3nt: TGTGCCAGTAGTCAACACAGGGGGAGCACAGATACGCAGTATTTT

j_gene: TRBJ2-3
abundance: many
d_gene: NA
v_gene: TRBV5-1
CDR3aa: CASSLVKRMLSTDTQYF
CDR3nt: TGCGCCAGCAGCTTGGTTAAAAGAATGTTATCCACAGATACGCAGTATTTT

j_gene: TRBJ2-7
abundance: NA
d_gene: NA
v_gene: TRBV28
CDR3aa: CASSLGGANEQYF
CDR3nt: TGTGCCAGCAGTTTAGGCGGGGCTAACGAGCAGTACTTC

j_gene: TRBJ2-7
abundance: many
d_gene: NA
v_gene: TRBV20-1
CDR3aa: CSARDTISTGWDYEQYF
CDR3nt: TGCAGTGCTAGAGACACAATCTCCACAGGGTGGGACTACGAGCAGTACTTC

j_gene: TRBJ2-3
abundance: NA
d_gene: NA
v_gene: TRBV11-2
CDR3aa: CASNMRGRGTDTQYF
CDR3nt: TGTGCCAGCAACATGAGGGGGAGGGGCACAGATACGCAGTATTTT

j_gene: TRBJ2-5
abundance: few
d_gene: NA
v_gene: TRBV11-1
CDR3aa: CASSSRQVQETQYF
CDR3nt: TGTGCCAGCAGCTCCCGACAGGTCCAAGAGACCCAGTACTTC

j_gene: TRBJ1-5
abundance: many
d_gene: NA
v_gene: TRBV5-6
CDR3aa: CASSLGTVNQPQHF
CDR3nt: TGTGCCAGCAGCTTGGGGACAGTAAACCAGCCCCAGCATTTT

j_gene: TRBJ1-5
abundance: many
d_gene: NA
v_gene: TRBV20-1
CDR3aa: CSAIDGELSNQPQHF
CDR3nt: TGCAGTGCTATAGACGGGGAACTTAGCAATCAGCCCCAGCATTTT

j_gene: TRBJ1-6
abundance: few
d_gene: NA
v_gene: TRBV3-1
CDR3aa: CASSQGWRQSSYNSPLHF
CDR3nt: TGTGCCAGCAGCCAAGGATGGAGACAGAGCTCCTATAATTCACCCCTCCACTTT

j_gene: TRBJ2-1
abundance: NA
d_gene: TRBD2
v_gene: TRBV5-1
CDR3aa: CASSRAGASSYNEQFF
CDR3nt: TGCGCCAGCAGCCGAGCGGGGGCTAGCTCCTACAATGAGCAGTTCTTC

j_gene: TRBJ1-1
abundance: NA
d_gene: NA
v_gene: TRBV5-1
CDR3aa: CASSFRQKENLNTEAFF
CDR3nt: TGCGCCAGCAGCTTTCGACAGAAAGAAAACTTGAACACTGAAGCTTTCTTT

j_gene: TRBJ2-4
abundance: few
d_gene: NA
v_gene: TRBV15
CDR3aa: CATSREKNIQYF
CDR3nt: TGTGCCACCAGCAGAGAAAAAAACATTCAGTACTTC

j_gene: TRBJ1-6
abundance: many
d_gene: NA
v_gene: TRBV5-6
CDR3aa: CASSLRVVGSAIPLHF
CDR3nt: TGTGCCAGCAGCCTGAGGGTCGTAGGGTCAGCGATACCCCTCCACTTT

j_gene: TRBJ2-7
abundance: many
d_gene: TRBD1
v_gene: TRBV4-1
CDR3aa: CASSQPGQGTDEQYF
CDR3nt: TGCGCCAGCAGCCAGCCGGGACAGGGAACAGACGAGCAGTACTTC

j_gene: TRBJ2-1
abundance: NA
d_gene: NA
v_gene: TRBV7-8
CDR3aa: CASSLIGQEQFF
CDR3nt: TGTGCCAGCAGCCTGATCGGACAGGAGCAGTTCTTC

j_gene: TRBJ1-2
abundance: NA
d_gene: NA
v_gene: TRBV28
CDR3aa: CASSSTGSTNYGYTF
CDR3nt: TGTGCCAGCAGTTCTACGGGCAGTACAAACTATGGCTACACCTTC

j_gene: TRBJ1-1
abundance: few
d_gene: TRBD1
v_gene: TRBV7-9
CDR3aa: CASSMDHRGLGEAFF
CDR3nt: TGTGCCAGCAGCATGGACCACAGGGGGCTTGGGGAAGCTTTCTTT

j_gene: TRBJ1-2
abundance: many
d_gene: NA
v_gene: TRBV12-3/TRBV12-4
CDR3aa: CASSFHGADGYTF
CDR3nt: TGTGCCAGCAGTTTCCACGGGGCTGATGGCTACACCTTC

j_gene: TRBJ2-5
abundance: few
d_gene: NA
v_gene: TRBV20-1
CDR3aa: CSARLFETQYF
CDR3nt: TGCAGTGCTAGGCTCTTCGAGACCCAGTACTTC

j_gene: TRBJ2-7
abundance: many
d_gene: TRBD1
v_gene: TRBV5-1
CDR3aa: CASSSGTGGYEQYF
CDR3nt: TGCGCCAGCAGTTCCGGGACAGGGGGCTACGAGCAGTACTTC

j_gene: TRBJ2-6
abundance: many
d_gene: TRBD1
v_gene: TRBV19
CDR3aa: CASTVAGTGIGANVLTF
CDR3nt: TGTGCCAGTACCGTAGCCGGGACAGGGATCGGGGCCAACGTCCTGACTTTC

j_gene: TRBJ1-2
abundance: NA
d_gene: TRBD1
v_gene: TRBV20-1
CDR3aa: CSASRLGTGGPLPNYGYTF
CDR3nt: TGCAGTGCTAGTAGATTGGGTACAGGGGGACCATTACCTAACTATGGCTACACCTTC

j_gene: TRBJ2-7
abundance: NA
d_gene: NA
v_gene: TRBV5-1
CDR3aa: CASSREGQSYEQYF
CDR3nt: TGCGCCAGCAGCCGAGAAGGTCAATCCTACGAGCAGTACTTC

j_gene: TRBJ2-7
abundance: NA
d_gene: NA
v_gene: TRBV12-3/TRBV12-4
CDR3aa: CASSLWSFGGSYEQYF
CDR3nt: TGTGCCAGCAGTTTATGGAGTTTTGGAGGCTCCTACGAGCAGTACTTC

j_gene: TRBJ1-3
abundance: NA
d_gene: NA
v_gene: TRBV20-1
CDR3aa: CSARVASSGNTIYF
CDR3nt: TGCAGTGCTAGGGTAGCGAGCTCTGGAAACACCATATATTTT

j_gene: TRBJ2-5
abundance: NA
d_gene: TRBD1
v_gene: TRBV20-1
CDR3aa: CSASRTGAQETQYF
CDR3nt: TGCAGTGCTAGTCGAACAGGGGCTCAAGAGACCCAGTACTTC

j_gene: TRBJ2-1
abundance: NA
d_gene: TRBD2
v_gene: TRBV2
CDR3aa: CASSESSGAPINEQFF
CDR3nt: TGTGCCAGCAGTGAATCGAGCGGGGCCCCCATCAATGAGCAGTTCTTC

j_gene: TRBJ1-6
abundance: NA
d_gene: NA
v_gene: TRBV6-1
CDR3aa: CASSEPWTGSPLHF
CDR3nt: TGTGCCAGCAGTGAACCTTGGACGGGGTCACCCCTCCACTTT